The 28 T cell receptor beta chains below come from one sample, sequenced in a study of T-cell reconstitution after alpha-beta-depleted transplantation in children. Using unique molecular identifiers, the investigators prepared the TCRbeta library. TCRdb processed the PCR reads anew with MiXCR; each CDR3 protein has one entry. The sample yields around 370,000 distinct CDR3 sequences, under 20% seen once. The source material was PBMCs, mostly from graft donor cells, sampled 360 days after TCRalphabeta/CD19-depleted stem cell transplant. The origin of the receptors is a male patient between 2 and 10 years old who had a stem cell transplant for acute lymphoblastic leukemia, so the T cells may come from the graft donor.

This rearrangement joins TRBV15 to TRBJ1-5; D gene uncertain. V was cut by 5 bases and J by 5 bases, with 16 bases left in between. The CDR3 consists of 15 residues. Germline V gene sequence: CDR1 LNHNV, CDR2 YYDKDF (reference sequence). The chain's CDR3 is CATSPLDGWDQPQHF. In nucleotides, the CDR3 is TGTGCCACCAGCCCGCTGGACGGGTGGGATCAGCCCCAGCATTTT.

V gene TRBV20-1 combines with J gene TRBJ2-1, with 14 bases lining up with TRBD2. Germline-derived CDR1 and CDR2 are DFQATT and SNEGSKA (reference sequence). With 5 bases clipped from V and 8 bases from J, the junction kept 5 bases outside the gene matches. The CDR3 is 14 residues long. The CDR3 here is CSAGRGLAGDEQFF. The CDR3 nucleotides are TGCAGTGCTGGAAGGGGACTAGCGGGAGATGAGCAGTTCTTC.

There are many counts of this clonotype. The chain recombines TRBV4-2 with TRBJ2-2; no firm D call. Germline loops: CDR1 LGHNA, CDR2 YNFKEQ. V was pared by 3 bases and J by 5 bases, with 7 bases between. The CDR3 sequence is 13 residues long. The CDR3 region is CASSHSGTGELFF. The CDR3 DNA reads TGTGCCAGCAGCCATTCAGGTACCGGGGAGCTGTTTTTT.

This clonotype was seen only a few times. This sequence joins TRBV11-3 and TRBJ2-7, with D possibly TRBD1 on 6 matching bases. Germline V gene sequence: CDR1 SGHNT, CDR2 YENEEA. V was pared by 0 bases and J by 4 bases, with 16 bases between. The CDR3 runs to 16 residues. The CDR3 DNA reads as TGTGCCAGCAGCTTAGAGGGTACAGGGTCAGAGTACGAGCAGTACTTC. Translation: CASSLEGTGSEYEQYF.

This clonotype appeared a few times. V usage is TRBV28 and J usage is TRBJ1-1; D not resolved. The V end lost 1 base, the J end lost 0 bases, and 6 bases lay between the germline ends. The CDR3 extends over 14 amino acids. CDR1 MDHEN and CDR2 SYDVKM come from the germline V gene. This chain's CDR3 is CASSLYLLNTEAFF. In DNA, the CDR3 is TGTGCCAGCAGTTTATACCTACTGAACACTGAAGCTTTCTTT.

This clonotype was seen a handful of times. V and J are TRBV29-1 and TRBJ2-1; perhaps TRBD1 as D (6 bases). Looked up from germline, CDR1 is SQVTM and CDR2 is ANQGSEA. V gave up 8 bases and J gave up 1 base, with 9 bases separating them. CDR3 length equals 12 residues. The CDR3 nucleotides read TGCAGCATAGGGGGATCCTACAATGAGCAGTTCTTC. Protein sequence: CSIGGSYNEQFF.

This clonotype was counted between two and nine times. The chain couples TRBV24-1 to TRBJ2-3; 7 bases agree with TRBD1. Germline trimming cut 3 bases from V and 3 bases from J; bases unmatched to any gene: 11. Germline V gene lookup returns CDR1 KGHDR and CDR2 SFDVKD. This CDR3 contains 17 residues. The DNA for the CDR3 is TGTGCCACCAGTGATCTCGGGACAGTGGGGACGACAGATACGCAGTATTTT. Encoded protein: CATSDLGTVGTTDTQYF.

Ten or more counts support this clonotype. This chain uses TRBV20-1 with TRBJ1-5, with 7 bases matching TRBD1. The germline V gene has CDR1 DFQATT and CDR2 SNEGSKA (reference sequence). The junction had 2 bases not matched to a gene; V was cut back by 4 bases and J by 2 bases. This CDR3 spans 13 amino acids. CDR3 loop: CSAKTGGNQPQHF. The CDR3 DNA follows: TGCAGTGCTAAAACAGGGGGCAATCAGCCCCAGCATTTT.

This clonotype was counted between two and nine times. V and J are TRBV10-3 and TRBJ2-5, with 8 positions matching TRBD2. CDR1 and CDR2 (germline): ENHRY, SYGVKD. V dropped 3 bases and J dropped 5; count of bases not matched to a gene: 17. The CDR3 is made up of 18 amino acids. The DNA for the CDR3 is TGTGCCATCAGTGATGACAGAAGGCTCAAAAGCGGGAGTGAGACCCAGTACTTC. The encoded protein is CAISDDRRLKSGSETQYF.

Only a few counts were recorded for this clonotype. V usage is TRBV12-3 or TRBV12-4 and J usage is TRBJ2-7; D may be TRBD1 or TRBD2 (5 bases each). This CDR3 region has 15 residues. Trimming left V 6 bases short and J 2 bases short, with 17 bases between. The CDR3 spells CASSLGRDPAYEQYF. CDR3 in DNA: TGTGCCAGCAGCCTTGGCCGGGACCCTGCCTACGAGCAGTACTTC.

This clonotype has ten or more counts. The chain has TRBV27 and TRBJ2-7; 8 bases are shared with TRBD1. Trimming at V came to 3 bases and at J to 6 bases, leaving 10 bases not matched to a gene. CDR3 length: 15 residues. Germline V gene lookup returns CDR1 MNHEY and CDR2 SMNVEV (reference sequence). CDR3 in DNA: TGTGCCAGCAGTTTTCGCGGGACAGGAGTATTCGAGCAGTACTTC. Encoded protein: CASSFRGTGVFEQYF.

Concerning this clonotype: An end of the junction does not agree with germline; a read error may underlie this. This chain joins TRBV12-3 or TRBV12-4 and TRBJ2-3, with TRBD2 identical over 9 bases. This CDR3 comprises 19 residues. The CDR3: CASCFPSGNLRGWTDTQYF. The CDR3 DNA reads TGTGCCAGCTGTTTCCCTAGCGGGAACCTCCGTGGGTGGACAGATACGCAGTATTTT.

This clonotype occurred many times. V gene TRBV12-3 or TRBV12-4 combines with J gene TRBJ2-3, with 10 bases identical to TRBD1. V trimming: 6 bases; J trimming: 1 base; junction bases outside the gene matches: 10. CDR3 length: 17 amino acids. The CDR3 coding sequence is TGTGCCAGCAGGACAGGGGGCGGAGTGTATGGCACAGATACGCAGTATTTT. Protein: CASRTGGGVYGTDTQYF.

This clonotype was observed at least ten times. The rearrangement links TRBV4-2 to TRBJ2-1, with D perhaps matching TRBD1 or TRBD2 (5 bases each). In germline, CDR1 is LGHNA, CDR2 YNFKEQ. The CDR3 sequence is 16 residues long. Trimming removed 1 base from V and 5 bases from J, with 15 bases in between. Here the CDR3 DNA reads TGTGCCAGCAGCCAAGCATTCGGGAAGGGGAACAATGAGCAGTTCTTC. It yields the protein CASSQAFGKGNNEQFF.

This clonotype was recorded at least ten times. This chain uses TRBV5-1 with TRBJ1-2; 11 bases line up with TRBD1. Germline V gives CDR1 SGHRS, CDR2 YFSETQ. The CDR3 length is 15 residues. V was clipped by 0 bases and J by 8 bases; unmatched bases: 6. The CDR3 spells CASSLGTGGASGYTF. CDR3 in DNA: TGCGCCAGCAGCTTGGGGACAGGGGGCGCGTCCGGCTACACCTTC.

The chain joins TRBV29-1 to TRBJ2-6; perhaps TRBD2 as D (5 bases). Trimming cost V 6 bases and J 0 bases, with 18 bases left between them. Per the germline V gene, CDR1 is SQVTM and CDR2 is ANQGSEA. The CDR3 is 17 residues long. The CDR3 spells CSVAQPGTPSGANVLTF. The CDR3 DNA reads TGCAGCGTCGCGCAACCGGGAACCCCCTCTGGGGCCAACGTCCTGACTTTC.

J is TRBJ1-5 and V is TRBV6-2 or TRBV6-3; D not resolved. The CDR3 is 14 amino acids. V lost 2 bases and J 5 bases, leaving 10 bases between the germline ends. Germline lookup yields CDR1 MNHEY and CDR2 SVGEGT. The CDR3 sequence is CASSYAGIYQPQHF. CDR3 coding DNA: TGTGCCAGCAGTTACGCCGGGATTTATCAGCCCCAGCATTTT.

This clonotype was recorded many times. This chain links TRBV11-2 with TRBJ2-1, with 13 nucleotides matching TRBD2. The CDR3 is 17 residues long. J gave up 5 bases and V 2 bases, and 6 bases lay outside the gene matches. CDR1 and CDR2 from the germline V gene are SGHAT and FQNNGV. CDR3 region: CASSLRGGTSGDNEQFF. CDR3 DNA: TGTGCCAGCAGCTTAAGGGGCGGGACTAGCGGGGACAATGAGCAGTTCTTC.

The chain links TRBV19 to TRBJ2-1; TRBD2 matches at 10 bases. Germline CDR1 LNHDA, CDR2 SQIVND (reference sequence). CDR3 size: 16 residues. The V segment lost 6 bases and the J segment 0 bases; nucleotides outside the gene matches: 5. CDR3 amino acids: CASRYSSGSSYNEQFF. DNA of the CDR3: TGTGCCAGTAGGTACTCTAGCGGGAGCTCCTACAATGAGCAGTTCTTC.

The V gene is TRBV18, the J gene TRBJ2-7; no reliable D call. Germline V CDR1 and CDR2: KGHSH, LQKENI. V was shortened by 0 bases and J by 0 bases, with 12 bases between the two germline ends. The CDR3 has 16 amino acids. The CDR3 protein is CASSPPNHLSSYEQYF. CDR3 DNA sequence: TGTGCCAGCTCACCACCGAACCATTTGAGCTCCTACGAGCAGTACTTC.

The CDR3, as DNA: TGTGCAAGTCGCTTAGGACTAGCGGGAGAGGCCTGGTACTACAATGAGCAGTTCTTC. It is translated as CASRLGLAGEAWYYNEQFF. The V call is TRBV12-2, the J call TRBJ2-1; the table calls TRBD2, which could not be checked here. TRBV12-2 represents a pseudogene. The CDR3 contains 19 residues.

J is TRBJ2-1 and V is TRBV6-5, with a weak D call TRBD2 (7 bases). The CDR3 is 16 residues long. Trimming cost V 2 bases and J 3 bases, with 14 bases left between them. The germline V gene has CDR1 MNHEY and CDR2 SVGAGI. In DNA form, the CDR3 reads TGTGCCAGCAGTTACCGGCCGGGGGGCATCTACAATGAGCAGTTCTTC. Amino acids: CASSYRPGGIYNEQFF.

The genes are TRBV6-1 and TRBJ2-2; the D gene is possibly TRBD2 (6 bases). Germline CDR1 is MNHNS and CDR2 is SASEGT. This CDR3 is built from 13 residues. V lost 7 bases and J lost 1, with 7 bases in between. CDR3 loop: CASTGVNTGELFF. The CDR3 coding sequence is TGTGCCAGCACGGGGGTGAACACCGGGGAGCTGTTTTTT.

This clonotype was seen repeatedly, ten times or more. The CDR3 loop reads CSVTPTSGRGDTQYF. DNA for the CDR3: TGCAGCGTTACGCCTACTAGCGGGAGAGGAGATACGCAGTATTTT. This chain joins TRBV29-1 and TRBJ2-3, with 11 bases matching TRBD2. V gave up 5 bases and J gave up 5 bases; unmatched junction bases: 9. This CDR3 has 15 amino acids. Germline CDR1 SQVTM, CDR2 ANQGSEA.

The gene calls are TRBV7-6 and TRBJ2-7; perhaps TRBD1 as D (6 bases). Looked up from germline, CDR1 is SGHVS and CDR2 is FNYEAQ. The V and J ends lost 1 base and 2 bases respectively, with 9 bases between them. The CDR3 length is 14 residues. CDR3 in DNA: TGTGCCAGCAGCTTAGGGGACAACCCCTACGAGCAGTACTTC. Translating it yields CASSLGDNPYEQYF.

This clonotype was seen repeatedly, ten times or more. The gene calls are TRBV7-6 and TRBJ2-7, with D possibly TRBD2 on 6 matching bases. Trimming left V 5 bases short and J 3 bases short, with 17 bases between. CDR1 SGHVS and CDR2 FNYEAQ come from the germline V gene. This CDR3 has 15 residues. The CDR3 nucleotides read TGTGCCAGCAGCATGGGGGGAGACTATATCTACGAGCAGTACTTC. Protein sequence: CASSMGGDYIYEQYF.

This chain links TRBV9 with TRBJ2-1; D gene uncertain. The germline V and J ends were trimmed by 2 bases and 8 bases, with 8 bases remaining between them. Germline V lookup: CDR1 SGDLS, CDR2 YYNGEE. CDR3 length: 12 amino acids. The CDR3 bases are TGTGCCAGCAGCGTGGGGAACTATGAGCAGTTCTTC. Its translation: CASSVGNYEQFF.

This clonotype came up many times. V gene TRBV20-1 combines with J gene TRBJ2-1; a weak D match, TRBD1 (5 bases). Trimming pared 1 base from V and 3 bases from J, leaving 13 bases between. The CDR3 extends over 15 amino acids. Germline V gene data show CDR1 as DFQATT and CDR2 as SNEGSKA (reference sequence). The chain's CDR3 is CSARAPQGLYNEQFF. In DNA, the CDR3 is TGCAGTGCTAGAGCACCCCAGGGTCTCTACAATGAGCAGTTCTTC.